A selection of T cell receptor beta chains follows, all from one sample in a study of shared clonotypes between healthy human individuals. Sequencing was performed with immunoSEQ multiplex PCR; in TCRdb, only in-frame clones are kept and a portion is missing. This sample has around 2,000,000 clones, with 85% to 95% found just once. The sequenced sample consisted of naive CD4+ T cells sorted from blood. The receptor source for this set is a man in his late teens or twenties in good health. CDR3s include the opening cysteine and the closing phenylalanine or tryptophan.

>16|TRBV18|TRBJ1-1
CASSDLQGGSNTEAFF
>13|TRBV7-2|TRBJ2-7
CASSTRKAYEQYF
>15|TRBV25-1|TRBJ2-1
CASSEFGQGANEQFF
>14|TRBV25-1|TRBJ2-5
CASSAYSGQDAQYF
>13|TRBV18|TRBJ2-7
CASLNRGAYEQYF
>15|TRBV7-2|TRBJ2-3
CASSLQDLSTDTQYF
>18|TRBV28|TRBJ1-1
CASSLGVTGIGGNTEAFF
>14|TRBV6-5|TRBJ1-2
CASSTLGRDYGYTF
>15|TRBV7-9|TRBJ2-5
CASSYAGGRQETQYF
>14|TRBV5-4|TRBJ2-3
CASSRRGSTDTQYF
>13|TRBV6-5|TRBJ2-5
CASSRDHREGQYF
>14|TRBV7-6|TRBJ1-6
CASSLRQGESPLHF
>16|TRBV28|TRBJ2-5
CASRLLPGQGEETQYF
>13|TRBV11-2|TRBJ2-3
CASSFIRKDTQYF
>15|TRBV9|TRBJ2-2
CASSVGQLNTGELFF
>15|TRBV11-2|TRBJ2-1
CASSSLAGFYNEQFF
>12|TRBV30|TRBJ2-5
CAWSITQETQYF
>13|TRBV19|TRBJ2-2
CASSLGGTGELFF
>12|TRBV30|TRBJ2-5
CAWSGDRETQYF
>13|TRBV30|TRBJ2-7
CAWSPQVLGEQYF
>14|TRBV5-6|TRBJ1-6
CASSVTGHNSPLHF
>14|TRBV18|TRBJ2-7
CASSPRQGSYEQYF
>17|TRBV27|TRBJ2-5
CASSPRPGQGAAVTQYF
>10|TRBV30|TRBJ1-1
CAHNRIEAFF
>13|TRBV25-1|TRBJ2-7
CASTGLAGVGQYF
>16|TRBV5-1|TRBJ2-5
CASSLAGVRSGETQYF
>15|TRBV5-1|TRBJ2-2
CASSSGTENTGELFF
>16|TRBV9|TRBJ1-4
CASSPSGTGVNEKLFF
>15|TRBV5-1|TRBJ1-3
CASSPTATSGNTIYF
>14|TRBV9|TRBJ2-1
CASSVVWGWYEQFF
>15|TRBV5-1|TRBJ1-6
CASSLEQGHNSPLHF
>15|TRBV10-3|TRBJ2-3
CAIKESGGNTDTQYF
>13|TRBV5-4|TRBJ2-4
CASSLNSWNIQYF
>16|TRBV4-2|TRBJ2-3
CASSQEGGAVTDTQYF
>14|TRBV6-1|TRBJ1-5
CASSEQTGNQPQHF
>16|TRBV4-1|TRBJ2-5
CASSQEPGTLQETQYF
>18|TRBV11-2|TRBJ2-5
CASSLKRSSREPQETQYF
>13|TRBV23-1|TRBJ2-2
CASRVLLTGELFF
>15|TRBV7-8|TRBJ1-3
CASSLDRTDGNTIYF
>15|TRBV7-3|TRBJ2-1
CASSTKGASYNEQFF